Following are 24 T cell receptor beta chains from one sample sequenced in a study of shared clonotypes between healthy human individuals. Data came from immunoSEQ multiplex PCR; TCRdb stores just in-frame clones and leaves some out. The data hold about 480,000 clones, with 75% to 80% observed a single time. The specimen was PBMCs. These TCRs come from a woman aged 40 to 50 in good health. Some clones in this sample may be carry-over from other donors' samples.

This rearrangement joins TRBV7-9 to TRBJ2-1; 8 nucleotides line up with TRBD2. The CDR3 is 16 residues long. Germline CDR1 and CDR2: SEHNR and FQNEAQ (reference sequence). After removal of 6 bases from V and 4 bases from J, the junction contained 11 bases not matched to a gene. CDR3 bases: TGTGCCAGCAGTTCTACTAGCGGCAGAAGGTACAATGAGCAGTTCTTC. Its translation: CASSSTSGRRYNEQFF. The full variable domain, completed using reference TRBV7-9 and TRBJ2-1, is DTGVSQNPRHKITKRGQNVTFRCDPISEHNRLYWYRQTLGQGPEFLTYFQNEAQLEKSRLLSDRFSAERPKGSFSTLEIQRTEQGDSAMYLCASSSTSGRRYNEQFFGPGTRLTVL.

The chain carries TRBV5-1 and TRBJ1-2; 9 bases match TRBD1. Per germline, CDR1 SGHRS and CDR2 YFSETQ. The CDR3 is made up of 13 amino acids. The V segment lost 3 bases and the J segment 8 bases; nucleotides outside the gene matches: 5. CDR3 bases: TGCGCCAGCAGCTACCGGGACAGGGTCGGCTACACCTTC. Residues: CASSYRDRVGYTF.

The rearrangement links TRBV4-3 to TRBJ2-1; D is unresolved. V dropped 0 bases and J dropped 4 bases, with 10 bases sitting between them. This CDR3 spans 15 amino acids. Germline values: CDR1 LGHNA, CDR2 YSLEER. The CDR3 loop is CASSQDLEGYNEQFF. CDR3 bases: TGCGCCAGCAGCCAAGATCTAGAAGGGTACAATGAGCAGTTCTTC.

This chain uses TRBV11-1 with TRBJ2-2; TRBD2 agrees at 7 bases. Per the germline V gene, CDR1 is SGHAT and CDR2 is FQDESV (reference sequence). The CDR3 is 15 amino acids. The J segment lost 5 bases and the V segment lost 0 bases, leaving 3 bases of the junction unmatched. The CDR3 region is CASSLAGGPTGELFF. The DNA of the CDR3 is TGTGCCAGCAGCTTAGCGGGAGGGCCGACCGGGGAGCTGTTTTTT.

The table lists this clone with a few counts. This chain links TRBV27 with TRBJ2-5; 8 bases fit TRBD2. The germline gives CDR1 MNHEY, CDR2 SMNVEV (reference sequence). V dropped 1 base and J dropped 2; count of bases not matched to a gene: 6. The CDR3 is made up of 16 amino acids. The CDR3 spells CASSLWNAGGQETQYF. Here the CDR3 DNA reads TGTGCCAGCAGTTTATGGAACGCGGGGGGTCAAGAGACCCAGTACTTC.

This chain connects TRBV28 to TRBJ1-2; the D is unclear. V dropped 3 bases and J dropped 0 bases, with 11 bases sitting between them. The CDR3 is 15 amino acids. Germline V gene data show CDR1 as MDHEN and CDR2 as SYDVKM. The CDR3 DNA reads as TGTGCCAGCAGTTTCCTCCGGGGAGCTAACTATGGCTACACCTTC. Amino acid sequence: CASSFLRGANYGYTF.

The V and J genes are TRBV19 and TRBJ1-3; tentatively, D is TRBD1 (5 bases). The length of the CDR3 is 17 residues. Germline V gene sequence: CDR1 LNHDA, CDR2 SQIVND (reference sequence). The V end was cut by 7 bases, the J end by 0 bases, with 19 bases between. The CDR3: CASKRVLDGHSGNTIYF. Written as DNA, the CDR3 is TGTGCCAGTAAGCGTGTTTTGGACGGACACTCTGGAAACACCATATATTTT.

This clone was recorded a few times. The chain combines TRBV6-4 with TRBJ1-2; no reliable D call. The germline CDR1 and CDR2 sequences are MRHNA and SNTAGT. The ends were cut back, 6 bases at V and 6 bases at J, with 8 bases in the middle. This CDR3 has 11 residues. CDR3 in amino acids: CASRRAHGYTF. The DNA for the CDR3 is TGTGCCAGCAGGAGGGCCCATGGCTACACCTTC.

The count of this clone is one. The chain links TRBV4-1 to TRBJ2-1, with D perhaps being TRBD1 or TRBD2 (5 bases each). This CDR3 has 18 residues. Germline CDR1 reads MGHRA; CDR2 reads YSYEKL. V was cut by 1 base and J by 5 bases, with 21 bases left in between. The CDR3 coding sequence is TGCGCCAGCAGCCAAGGAGCCCGGGGCCGGAAGACTCACAATGAGCAGTTCTTC. Translating it yields CASSQGARGRKTHNEQFF.

This clone was observed a single time. The chain has TRBV28 and TRBJ1-2, with D maybe TRBD1 (5 bases). V gave up 6 bases and J gave up 4 bases, with 12 bases separating them. CDR1 and CDR2 (germline): MDHEN, SYDVKM. This CDR3 contains 13 residues. Here the CDR3 reads CASSNPGAYGYTF. CDR3 DNA: TGTGCCAGCAGCAACCCCGGGGCCTATGGCTACACCTTC.

This clone was detected only once. A much larger clone sits a single nucleotide away, making a read error possible. The rearrangement joins TRBV7-9 to TRBJ2-5; a possible D gene is TRBD2 (6 bases). The length of the CDR3 is 13 residues. The V gene's germline CDR1 is SEHNR and CDR2 FQNEAQ (reference sequence). Trimming left V 1 base short and J 3 bases short, with 6 bases between. The CDR3 nucleotides are TGTGCCAGCAGCTTAGGGGGGGAAGAGACCCAGTACTTC. It translates to CASSLGGEETQYF.

The chain employs TRBV29-1 and TRBJ1-6; D remains unclear. Germline values: CDR1 SQVTM, CDR2 ANQGSEA. The V end was cut by 0 bases, the J end by 6 bases, with 9 bases between. The CDR3 has 14 amino acids. CDR3 nucleotides: TGCAGCGTTGAAGAGGGCATTCTTAATTCACCCCTCCACTTT. This sequence encodes CSVEEGILNSPLHF.

The rearrangement uses TRBV25-1 and TRBJ2-5; TRBD2 agrees at 8 bases. After removal of 5 bases from V and 1 base from J, the junction contained 6 bases not matched to a gene. CDR3 length: 15 amino acids. Germline assignment: CDR1 MGHDK and CDR2 SYGVNS. The DNA of the CDR3 is TGTGCCAGCAGTAGCCGACTAGCGCTCCAAGAGACCCAGTACTTC. Amino acids: CASSSRLALQETQYF.

The chain carries TRBV6-1 and TRBJ2-7, with 8 positions matching TRBD2. CDR1 and CDR2 (germline): MNHNS, SASEGT. There are 16 residues in the CDR3. Trimming took 3 bases from V and 2 from J; bases not matched to a gene: 9. The CDR3 DNA follows: TGTGCCAGCAGTGACCCCAGACTAGCGTCGACCTACGAGCAGTACTTC. Its translation is CASSDPRLASTYEQYF.

The rearrangement links TRBV6-5 to TRBJ2-2; D is unresolved. Germline CDR1 and CDR2: MNHEY and SVGAGI. Trimming left V 8 bases short and J 0 bases short, with 10 bases between. The length of the CDR3 is 14 residues. CDR3 region: CASYDGSNTGELFF. The CDR3 DNA sequence: TGTGCCAGCTATGACGGTTCGAACACCGGGGAGCTGTTTTTT.

The rearrangement joins TRBV5-4 to TRBJ2-6, with unresolved D. This CDR3 has 14 residues. Germline lookup yields CDR1 SGHNT and CDR2 YYREEE (reference sequence). V gave up 5 bases and J gave up 0 bases, with 6 bases separating them. CDR3 DNA sequence: TGTGCCAGCAGTTATGACTCTGGGGCCAACGTCCTGACTTTC. This gives the protein CASSYDSGANVLTF.

This chain links TRBV7-2 with TRBJ2-2; 9 bases map to TRBD2. The J segment lost 7 bases and the V segment lost 4 bases, leaving 10 bases of the junction unmatched. This CDR3 comprises 16 residues. Germline V gives CDR1 SGHTA, CDR2 FQGNSA. Written as DNA, the CDR3 is TGTGCCAGCAGCTCTCTGGGACTAGCTGGTGGCGGGGAGCTGTTTTTT. Its protein is CASSSLGLAGGGELFF.

This chain uses TRBV6-5 with TRBJ1-5, with TRBD1 matching over 7 bases. The V gene's germline CDR1 is MNHEY and CDR2 SVGAGI. Trimming took 5 bases from V and 3 from J; bases not matched to a gene: 4. The CDR3 extends over 14 amino acids. The CDR3 DNA reads TGTGCCAGCAGTGGCGGGACAGCCAATCAGCCCCAGCATTTT. It specifies CASSGGTANQPQHF.

The J gene is TRBJ1-4, the V gene TRBV2, with 7 nucleotides matching TRBD1. After removal of 0 bases from V and 2 bases from J, the junction contained 0 bases not matched to a gene. The CDR3 sequence is 15 residues long. Germline V gives CDR1 SNHLY, CDR2 FYNNEI. The CDR3 loop reads CASSEATGTNEKLFF. CDR3 nucleotide sequence: TGTGCCAGCAGTGAAGCGACAGGGACTAATGAAAAACTGTTTTTT. Combining the CDR3 with reference TRBV2 and TRBJ1-4 gives the whole variable domain EPEVTQTPSHQVTQMGQEVILRCVPISNHLYFYWYRQILGQKVEFLVSFYNNEISEKSEIFDDQFSVERPDGSNFTLKIRSTKLEDSAMYFCASSEATGTNEKLFFGSGTQLSVL.

The chain combines TRBV19 with TRBJ2-5; D is possibly TRBD1 (6 bases). The CDR3 contains 13 residues. Between the trimmed V and J ends, which lost 6 bases and 1 base, there was a span of 9 bases. Per the germline V gene, CDR1 is LNHDA and CDR2 is SQIVND (reference sequence). CDR3: CASSDRSQETQYF. For the CDR3, the DNA is TGTGCCAGTAGCGACAGGAGCCAAGAGACCCAGTACTTC.

The chain recombines TRBV6-4 with TRBJ2-7; 9 nucleotides match TRBD2. The V segment lost 7 bases and the J segment 1 base; nucleotides outside the gene matches: 11. CDR1 and CDR2 (germline): MRHNA, SNTAGT. This CDR3 is built from 16 residues. CDR3 region: CASTPPGGGESYEQYF. CDR3 nucleotide sequence: TGTGCCAGCACCCCCCCCGGCGGGGGGGAATCCTACGAGCAGTACTTC.

The chain links TRBV5-1 to TRBJ2-5; no definite D call. V lost 0 bases and J 3 bases, leaving 12 bases between the germline ends. CDR3 length equals 15 residues. Germline CDR1 and CDR2: SGHRS and YFSETQ. The CDR3 sequence: CASSLVGPTEETQYF. The CDR3 DNA reads as TGCGCCAGCAGCTTGGTAGGGCCTACCGAAGAGACCCAGTACTTC.

This chain joins TRBV10-3 and TRBJ1-6; TRBD1 is a possible D gene (6 bases). Trimming removed 10 bases from V and 4 bases from J, with 17 bases in between. The CDR3 extends over 15 amino acids. Germline CDR1 is ENHRY and CDR2 is SYGVKD. The CDR3 bases are TGTGCCAACTCCGAGGGGGAACAGTATAATTCACCCCTCCACTTT. It specifies CANSEGEQYNSPLHF.

CDR3 DNA sequence: TGTGCCTGGGGGGTTCGGCCAGACGGCTATGGCTACACCTTC. As protein: CAWGVRPDGYGYTF. This chain uses TRBV30 with TRBJ1-2; D remains unclear. This CDR3 is built from 14 residues. The V gene's germline CDR1 is GTSNPN and CDR2 SVGIG (reference sequence). Trimming stripped 5 bases from V and 4 bases from J, with 17 bases between.